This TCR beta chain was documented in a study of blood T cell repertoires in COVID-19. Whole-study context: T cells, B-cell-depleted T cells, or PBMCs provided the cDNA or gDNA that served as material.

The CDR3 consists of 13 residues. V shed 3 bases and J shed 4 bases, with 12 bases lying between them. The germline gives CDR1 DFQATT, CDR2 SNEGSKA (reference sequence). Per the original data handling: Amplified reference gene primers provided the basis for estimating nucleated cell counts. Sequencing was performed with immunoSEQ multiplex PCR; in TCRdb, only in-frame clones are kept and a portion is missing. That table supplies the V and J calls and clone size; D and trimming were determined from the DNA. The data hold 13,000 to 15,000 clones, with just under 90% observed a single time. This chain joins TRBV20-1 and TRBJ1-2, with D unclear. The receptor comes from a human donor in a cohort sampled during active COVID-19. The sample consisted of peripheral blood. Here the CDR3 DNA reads TGCAGTGCTAGTACCGGGTCTCGCTATGGCTACACCTTC. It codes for CSASTGSRYGYTF.